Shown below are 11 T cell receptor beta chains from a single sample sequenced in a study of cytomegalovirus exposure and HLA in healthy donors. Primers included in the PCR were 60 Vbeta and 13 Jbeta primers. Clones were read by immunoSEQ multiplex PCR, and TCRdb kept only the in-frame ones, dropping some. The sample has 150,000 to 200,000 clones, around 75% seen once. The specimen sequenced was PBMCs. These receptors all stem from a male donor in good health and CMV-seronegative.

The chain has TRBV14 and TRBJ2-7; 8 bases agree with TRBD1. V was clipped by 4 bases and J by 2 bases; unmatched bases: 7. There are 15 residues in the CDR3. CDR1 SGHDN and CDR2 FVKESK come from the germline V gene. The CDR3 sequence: CASSLGQGKAYEQYF. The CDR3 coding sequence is TGTGCCAGCAGCCTCGGACAGGGCAAGGCCTACGAGCAGTACTTC.

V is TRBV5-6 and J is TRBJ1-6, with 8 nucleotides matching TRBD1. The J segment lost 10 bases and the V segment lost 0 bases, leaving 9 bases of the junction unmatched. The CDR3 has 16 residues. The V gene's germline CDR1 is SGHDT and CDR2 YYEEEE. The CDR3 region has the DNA TGTGCCAGCAGCTTGGGACCGTCGGGACAGGACTCACCCCTCCACTTT. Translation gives CASSLGPSGQDSPLHF.

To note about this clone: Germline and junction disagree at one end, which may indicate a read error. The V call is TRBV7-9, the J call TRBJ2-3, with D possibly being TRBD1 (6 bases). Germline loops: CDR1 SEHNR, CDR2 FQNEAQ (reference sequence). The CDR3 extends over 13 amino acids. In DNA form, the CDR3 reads TGTGCCAACAGCAATCAGGGGACAGATACGCAGTATTTT. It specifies CANSNQGTDTQYF.

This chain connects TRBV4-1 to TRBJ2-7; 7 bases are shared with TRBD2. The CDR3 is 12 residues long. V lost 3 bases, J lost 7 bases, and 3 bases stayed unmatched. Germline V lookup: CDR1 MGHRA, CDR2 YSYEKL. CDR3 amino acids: CASSQGGREQYF. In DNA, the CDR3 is TGCGCCAGCAGCCAGGGAGGGCGGGAGCAGTACTTC.

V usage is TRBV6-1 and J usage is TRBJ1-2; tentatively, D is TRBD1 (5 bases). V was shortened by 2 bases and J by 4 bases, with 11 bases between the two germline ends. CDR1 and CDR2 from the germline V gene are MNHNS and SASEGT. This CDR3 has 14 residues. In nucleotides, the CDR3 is TGTGCCAGCAGTGAATTGGGGGGAGGCTATGGCTACACCTTC. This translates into CASSELGGGYGYTF.

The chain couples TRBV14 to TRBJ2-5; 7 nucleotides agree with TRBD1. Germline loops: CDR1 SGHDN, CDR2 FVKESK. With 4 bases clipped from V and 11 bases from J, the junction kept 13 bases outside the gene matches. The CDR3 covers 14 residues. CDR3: CASSLTKTGREQYF. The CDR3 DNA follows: TGTGCCAGCAGCCTCACCAAGACAGGGCGTGAGCAGTACTTC.

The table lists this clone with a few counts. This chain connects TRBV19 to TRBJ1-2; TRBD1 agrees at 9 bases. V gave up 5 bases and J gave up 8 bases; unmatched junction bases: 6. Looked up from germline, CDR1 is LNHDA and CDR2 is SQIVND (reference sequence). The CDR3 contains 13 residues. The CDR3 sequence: CASSPGQGVGYTF. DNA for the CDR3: TGTGCCAGTAGTCCGGGACAGGGAGTCGGCTACACCTTC.

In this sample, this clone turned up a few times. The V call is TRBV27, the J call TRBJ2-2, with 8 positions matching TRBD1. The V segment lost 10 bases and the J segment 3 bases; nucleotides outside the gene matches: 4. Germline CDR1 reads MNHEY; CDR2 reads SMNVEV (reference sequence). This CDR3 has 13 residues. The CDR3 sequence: CATGQGDTGELFF. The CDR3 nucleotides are TGTGCCACTGGACAGGGAGACACCGGGGAGCTGTTTTTT.

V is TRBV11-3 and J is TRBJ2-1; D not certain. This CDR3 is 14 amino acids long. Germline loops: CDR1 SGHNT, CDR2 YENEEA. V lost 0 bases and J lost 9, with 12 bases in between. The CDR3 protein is CASSLEGQSSEQFF. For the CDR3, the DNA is TGTGCCAGCAGCTTAGAGGGCCAGAGTAGTGAGCAGTTCTTC. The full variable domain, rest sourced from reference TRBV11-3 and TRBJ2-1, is EAGVVQSPRYKIIEKKQPVAFWCNPISGHNTLYWYLQNLGQGPELLIRYENEEAVDDSQLPKDRFSAERLKGVDSTLKIQPAELGDSAVYLCASSLEGQSSEQFFGPGTRLTVL.

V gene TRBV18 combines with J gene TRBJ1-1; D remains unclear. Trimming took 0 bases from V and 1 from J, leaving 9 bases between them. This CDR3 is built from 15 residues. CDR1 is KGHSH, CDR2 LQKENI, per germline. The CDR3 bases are TGTGCCAGCTCACCACCGTCCACAGCGAACACTGAAGCTTTCTTT. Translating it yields CASSPPSTANTEAFF.

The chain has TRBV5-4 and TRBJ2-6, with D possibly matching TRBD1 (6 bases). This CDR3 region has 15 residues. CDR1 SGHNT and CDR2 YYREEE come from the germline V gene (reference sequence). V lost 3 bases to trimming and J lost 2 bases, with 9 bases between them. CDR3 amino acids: CASSSNRAGANVLTF. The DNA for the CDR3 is TGTGCCAGCAGCTCGAACAGGGCTGGGGCCAACGTCCTGACTTTC.